The rows below give T cell receptor beta chains drawn from one sample of a study of T-cell memory formation after mild COVID-19. TCRdb reanalysed the 5' RACE reads using MiXCR and keeps one entry per CDR3 protein. Among 85,000 to 130,000 distinct CDR3 sequences listed, 15% to 20% were seen once. Sequenced sample: PBMCs or a T cell subset sorted from them (not recorded which). All receptors derive from an adult woman who had mild COVID-19 (a few samples of this study predate the infection). Cell type and time point are not known. CDR3s include the opening cysteine and the closing phenylalanine or tryptophan. The order of the fields is V gene, D gene, J gene, clone size, CDR3 protein, CDR3 DNA. The D gene is left open where the match is weak. Size tells how often a clone was seen (once, few, many) or the class of an expanded clone, and some rows leave it out.

v_call: TRBV11-3
d_call: TRBD2
j_call: TRBJ2-7
clone_size: few
cdr3_aa: CASSLTSGSPYEQYF
cdr3_nt: TGTGCCAGCAGCTTGACTAGCGGGAGCCCCTACGAGCAGTACTTC

v_call: TRBV19
d_call: NA
j_call: TRBJ1-1
clone_size: once
cdr3_aa: CASSIETGSPTEAFF
cdr3_nt: TGTGCCAGTAGTATAGAAACAGGGTCCCCCACTGAAGCTTTCTTT

v_call: TRBV9
d_call: NA
j_call: TRBJ2-2
clone_size: many
cdr3_aa: CASSDRLGVDTGELFF
cdr3_nt: TGTGCCAGCAGCGACCGTCTGGGAGTCGACACCGGGGAGCTGTTTTTT

v_call: TRBV12-3/TRBV12-4
d_call: NA
j_call: TRBJ2-7
clone_size: few
cdr3_aa: CASSFGQHNSYEQYF
cdr3_nt: TGTGCCAGCAGTTTTGGACAGCATAACTCCTACGAGCAGTACTTC

v_call: TRBV7-8
d_call: NA
j_call: TRBJ2-3
clone_size: NA
cdr3_aa: CASSPDWDTQYF
cdr3_nt: TGTGCCAGCAGCCCCGATTGGGATACGCAGTATTTT

v_call: TRBV4-1
d_call: NA
j_call: TRBJ1-5
clone_size: few
cdr3_aa: CASSPTPIDQPQHF
cdr3_nt: TGCGCCAGCAGCCCTACACCAATAGATCAGCCCCAGCATTTT

v_call: TRBV12-3/TRBV12-4
d_call: NA
j_call: TRBJ2-1
clone_size: few
cdr3_aa: CASTRDGVDNEQFF
cdr3_nt: TGTGCCAGCACCCGAGACGGCGTGGACAATGAGCAGTTCTTC

v_call: TRBV11-1
d_call: NA
j_call: TRBJ1-1
clone_size: NA
cdr3_aa: CASSLAVAAEAFF
cdr3_nt: TGTGCCAGCAGCTTAGCGGTTGCGGCTGAAGCTTTCTTT

v_call: TRBV7-9
d_call: NA
j_call: TRBJ2-5
clone_size: few
cdr3_aa: CASSKGTQETQYF
cdr3_nt: TGTGCCAGCAGCAAAGGGACACAAGAGACCCAGTACTTC

v_call: TRBV12-3/TRBV12-4
d_call: NA
j_call: TRBJ2-7
clone_size: few
cdr3_aa: CASSAADEGSYEQYF
cdr3_nt: TGTGCCAGCAGCGCCGCGGACGAAGGGTCCTACGAGCAGTACTTC

v_call: TRBV10-3
d_call: TRBD1
j_call: TRBJ2-5
clone_size: NA
cdr3_aa: CAISELGTGEETQYF
cdr3_nt: TGTGCCATCAGTGAGCTGGGGACAGGGGAAGAGACCCAGTACTTC

v_call: TRBV29-1
d_call: NA
j_call: TRBJ1-1
clone_size: NA
cdr3_aa: CSVVAGYNEAFF
cdr3_nt: TGCAGCGTTGTAGCAGGTTACAATGAAGCTTTCTTT

v_call: TRBV5-1
d_call: NA
j_call: TRBJ1-2
clone_size: few
cdr3_aa: CASSPQTDELHGYTF
cdr3_nt: TGCGCCAGCAGCCCTCAAACCGACGAGTTGCATGGCTACACCTTC

v_call: TRBV11-2
d_call: NA
j_call: TRBJ2-1
clone_size: NA
cdr3_aa: CASSFVPNNEQFF
cdr3_nt: TGTGCCAGCAGCTTTGTTCCGAACAATGAGCAGTTCTTC

v_call: TRBV11-2
d_call: NA
j_call: TRBJ2-1
clone_size: many
cdr3_aa: CASSLPTNEQFF
cdr3_nt: TGTGCCAGCAGCTTACCGACCAATGAGCAGTTCTTC

v_call: TRBV25-1
d_call: NA
j_call: TRBJ2-7
clone_size: NA
cdr3_aa: CASSANRVLVYEQYF
cdr3_nt: TGTGCCAGCAGTGCAAACAGGGTCCTCGTCTACGAGCAGTACTTC

v_call: TRBV5-1
d_call: TRBD1
j_call: TRBJ1-1
clone_size: few
cdr3_aa: CASSPETGITEAFF
cdr3_nt: TGCGCCAGCAGCCCGGAGACAGGGATCACTGAAGCTTTCTTT

v_call: TRBV7-9
d_call: NA
j_call: TRBJ2-3
clone_size: NA
cdr3_aa: CASSLDIGWTPSTDTQYF
cdr3_nt: TGTGCCAGCAGCTTAGATATTGGATGGACGCCAAGCACAGATACGCAGTATTTT

v_call: TRBV27
d_call: TRBD2
j_call: TRBJ2-1
clone_size: NA
cdr3_aa: CASSSGTSGSINEQFF
cdr3_nt: TGTGCCAGCAGTTCAGGGACTAGCGGGAGTATCAATGAGCAGTTCTTC

v_call: TRBV7-6
d_call: NA
j_call: TRBJ2-5
clone_size: few
cdr3_aa: CASTPRIEGETQYF
cdr3_nt: TGTGCCAGCACCCCTAGGATAGAGGGAGAGACCCAGTACTTC

v_call: TRBV27
d_call: NA
j_call: TRBJ2-7
clone_size: few
cdr3_aa: CASRSLGEQYF
cdr3_nt: TGTGCCAGCAGGAGCCTGGGAGAGCAGTACTTC

v_call: TRBV20-1
d_call: TRBD2
j_call: TRBJ2-1
clone_size: few
cdr3_aa: CSASRRQAGGFNEQFF
cdr3_nt: TGCAGTGCTAGTCGGAGGCAGGCGGGAGGGTTCAATGAGCAGTTCTTC

v_call: TRBV12-3/TRBV12-4
d_call: NA
j_call: TRBJ2-5
clone_size: few
cdr3_aa: CASSLVSGRGETQYF
cdr3_nt: TGTGCCAGCAGTTTAGTCTCGGGCCGCGGAGAGACCCAGTACTTC

v_call: TRBV11-3
d_call: TRBD1
j_call: TRBJ2-2
clone_size: few
cdr3_aa: CASNPQGVDTGELFF
cdr3_nt: TGTGCCAGCAACCCACAGGGGGTGGACACCGGGGAGCTGTTTTTT

v_call: TRBV7-9
d_call: NA
j_call: TRBJ1-1
clone_size: few
cdr3_aa: CASSTAGALRVDTEAFF
cdr3_nt: TGTGCCAGCAGCACAGCCGGGGCCCTGCGTGTAGACACTGAAGCTTTCTTT

v_call: TRBV7-9
d_call: NA
j_call: TRBJ1-1
clone_size: many
cdr3_aa: CASSLGIGEDTEAFF
cdr3_nt: TGTGCCAGCAGCTTAGGAATAGGGGAGGACACTGAAGCTTTCTTT

v_call: TRBV5-4
d_call: NA
j_call: TRBJ2-1
clone_size: NA
cdr3_aa: CASSLVVGAGAYDEQFF
cdr3_nt: TGTGCCAGCAGCTTGGTGGTGGGAGCCGGGGCCTATGATGAGCAGTTCTTC

v_call: TRBV6-5
d_call: NA
j_call: TRBJ2-7
clone_size: NA
cdr3_aa: CASSLLPWRDSYEQYF
cdr3_nt: TGTGCCAGCAGCCTTCTTCCCTGGCGGGACTCCTACGAGCAGTACTTC

v_call: TRBV7-2
d_call: NA
j_call: TRBJ2-1
clone_size: NA
cdr3_aa: CASSSGRELRYNEQFF
cdr3_nt: TGTGCCAGCAGCTCGGGACGGGAGTTGAGGTATAATGAGCAGTTCTTC

v_call: TRBV6-2/TRBV6-3
d_call: NA
j_call: TRBJ1-1
clone_size: many
cdr3_aa: CASSYEGNTEAFF
cdr3_nt: TGTGCCAGCAGTTATGAGGGTAACACTGAAGCTTTCTTT

v_call: TRBV20-1
d_call: TRBD2
j_call: TRBJ2-5
clone_size: NA
cdr3_aa: CSANSGLTYQETQYF
cdr3_nt: TGCAGTGCAAACTCGGGACTAACGTACCAAGAGACCCAGTACTTC

v_call: TRBV15
d_call: NA
j_call: TRBJ2-3
clone_size: NA
cdr3_aa: CATSRGALRADTQYF
cdr3_nt: TGTGCCACCAGCAGAGGAGCACTGAGGGCAGATACGCAGTATTTT

v_call: TRBV9
d_call: NA
j_call: TRBJ2-3
clone_size: few
cdr3_aa: CASSVVGSGSTDTQYF
cdr3_nt: TGTGCCAGCAGCGTAGTTGGGAGCGGGAGCACAGATACGCAGTATTTT

v_call: TRBV7-6
d_call: NA
j_call: TRBJ2-7
clone_size: many
cdr3_aa: CASSLRGGGNSYEQYF
cdr3_nt: TGTGCCAGCAGCTTAAGGGGAGGGGGAAACTCCTACGAGCAGTACTTC

v_call: TRBV25-1
d_call: TRBD1
j_call: TRBJ1-3
clone_size: few
cdr3_aa: CASTPQGVNGNTIYF
cdr3_nt: TGTGCCAGCACCCCCCAGGGGGTAAATGGAAACACCATATATTTT

v_call: TRBV5-1
d_call: NA
j_call: TRBJ2-7
clone_size: few
cdr3_aa: CASGSTGTYEQYF
cdr3_nt: TGCGCCAGCGGTTCGACAGGTACCTACGAGCAGTACTTC

v_call: TRBV5-1
d_call: TRBD2
j_call: TRBJ2-3
clone_size: NA
cdr3_aa: CASSLGEGLTDTQYF
cdr3_nt: TGCGCCAGCAGCTTGGGGGAGGGCCTCACAGATACGCAGTATTTT

v_call: TRBV29-1
d_call: TRBD2
j_call: TRBJ2-5
clone_size: few
cdr3_aa: CSVPSGETQYF
cdr3_nt: TGCAGCGTTCCTAGCGGAGAGACCCAGTACTTC

v_call: TRBV7-8
d_call: NA
j_call: TRBJ2-6
clone_size: few
cdr3_aa: CASLQESGANVLTF
cdr3_nt: TGTGCCAGCCTCCAGGAAAGTGGGGCCAACGTCCTGACTTTC

v_call: TRBV20-1
d_call: TRBD2
j_call: TRBJ2-1
clone_size: NA
cdr3_aa: CSASGTSGGNEQFF
cdr3_nt: TGCAGTGCTTCCGGGACTAGCGGGGGTAATGAGCAGTTCTTC

v_call: TRBV20-1
d_call: NA
j_call: TRBJ2-7
clone_size: few
cdr3_aa: CGLRWGNEQYF
cdr3_nt: TGCGGATTGAGGTGGGGAAACGAGCAGTACTTC

v_call: TRBV9
d_call: NA
j_call: TRBJ2-7
clone_size: NA
cdr3_aa: CASSRDLGVNEQYF
cdr3_nt: TGTGCCAGCAGTCGGGACTTAGGCGTTAATGAGCAGTACTTC

v_call: TRBV12-3/TRBV12-4
d_call: TRBD1
j_call: TRBJ2-7
clone_size: few
cdr3_aa: CASSLAGQGEYEQYF
cdr3_nt: TGTGCCAGCAGTTTAGCTGGACAGGGAGAATACGAGCAGTACTTC

v_call: TRBV5-1
d_call: TRBD2
j_call: TRBJ2-2
clone_size: few
cdr3_aa: CASSLEGTSHGELFF
cdr3_nt: TGCGCCAGCAGCTTGGAGGGGACTAGCCACGGGGAGCTGTTTTTT

v_call: TRBV27
d_call: TRBD1
j_call: TRBJ2-2
clone_size: many
cdr3_aa: CASTRTGGSLITGELFF
cdr3_nt: TGTGCCAGCACCAGGACAGGGGGCAGTCTAATCACCGGGGAGCTGTTTTTT

v_call: TRBV12-5
d_call: TRBD1
j_call: TRBJ1-1
clone_size: few
cdr3_aa: CASGGDRGLSQNTEAFF
cdr3_nt: TGTGCTAGTGGCGGGGACAGGGGACTCTCCCAGAACACTGAAGCTTTCTTT

v_call: TRBV13
d_call: TRBD2
j_call: TRBJ2-3
clone_size: few
cdr3_aa: CASSHTSGGSDTQYF
cdr3_nt: TGTGCCAGCAGCCATACTAGCGGGGGATCAGATACGCAGTATTTT

v_call: TRBV12-3/TRBV12-4
d_call: NA
j_call: TRBJ1-1
clone_size: few
cdr3_aa: CASTIGPPAENTEAFF
cdr3_nt: TGTGCCAGCACCATAGGCCCCCCGGCGGAAAACACTGAAGCTTTCTTT

v_call: TRBV29-1
d_call: TRBD1
j_call: TRBJ1-2
clone_size: NA
cdr3_aa: CSVGPGTGLSYGYTF
cdr3_nt: TGCAGCGTTGGACCCGGGACAGGGTTGAGCTATGGCTACACCTTC

v_call: TRBV6-5
d_call: TRBD2
j_call: TRBJ2-1
clone_size: NA
cdr3_aa: CASGEAGGYNEQFF
cdr3_nt: TGTGCCAGCGGAGAAGCGGGAGGTTACAATGAGCAGTTCTTC

v_call: TRBV5-6
d_call: NA
j_call: TRBJ1-1
clone_size: few
cdr3_aa: CASSYLRGGRTEAFF
cdr3_nt: TGTGCCAGCAGCTACTTAAGGGGGGGACGCACTGAAGCTTTCTTT

v_call: TRBV12-3/TRBV12-4
d_call: NA
j_call: TRBJ2-1
clone_size: NA
cdr3_aa: CASSGTKSSYNEQFF
cdr3_nt: TGTGCCAGCAGTGGGACCAAAAGCTCCTACAATGAGCAGTTCTTC